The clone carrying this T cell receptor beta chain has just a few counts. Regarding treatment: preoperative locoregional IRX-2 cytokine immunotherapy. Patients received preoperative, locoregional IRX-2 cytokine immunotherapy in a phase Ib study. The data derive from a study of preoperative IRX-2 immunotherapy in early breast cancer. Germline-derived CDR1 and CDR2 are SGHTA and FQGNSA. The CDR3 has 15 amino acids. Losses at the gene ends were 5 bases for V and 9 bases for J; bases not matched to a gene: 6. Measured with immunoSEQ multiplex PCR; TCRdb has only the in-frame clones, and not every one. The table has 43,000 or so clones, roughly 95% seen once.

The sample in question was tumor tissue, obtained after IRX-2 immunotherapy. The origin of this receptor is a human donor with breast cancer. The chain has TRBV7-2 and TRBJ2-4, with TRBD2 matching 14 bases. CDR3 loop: CASSLGLAGGPIQYF. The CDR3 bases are TGTGCCAGCAGCCTCGGACTAGCGGGAGGCCCCATTCAGTACTTC.